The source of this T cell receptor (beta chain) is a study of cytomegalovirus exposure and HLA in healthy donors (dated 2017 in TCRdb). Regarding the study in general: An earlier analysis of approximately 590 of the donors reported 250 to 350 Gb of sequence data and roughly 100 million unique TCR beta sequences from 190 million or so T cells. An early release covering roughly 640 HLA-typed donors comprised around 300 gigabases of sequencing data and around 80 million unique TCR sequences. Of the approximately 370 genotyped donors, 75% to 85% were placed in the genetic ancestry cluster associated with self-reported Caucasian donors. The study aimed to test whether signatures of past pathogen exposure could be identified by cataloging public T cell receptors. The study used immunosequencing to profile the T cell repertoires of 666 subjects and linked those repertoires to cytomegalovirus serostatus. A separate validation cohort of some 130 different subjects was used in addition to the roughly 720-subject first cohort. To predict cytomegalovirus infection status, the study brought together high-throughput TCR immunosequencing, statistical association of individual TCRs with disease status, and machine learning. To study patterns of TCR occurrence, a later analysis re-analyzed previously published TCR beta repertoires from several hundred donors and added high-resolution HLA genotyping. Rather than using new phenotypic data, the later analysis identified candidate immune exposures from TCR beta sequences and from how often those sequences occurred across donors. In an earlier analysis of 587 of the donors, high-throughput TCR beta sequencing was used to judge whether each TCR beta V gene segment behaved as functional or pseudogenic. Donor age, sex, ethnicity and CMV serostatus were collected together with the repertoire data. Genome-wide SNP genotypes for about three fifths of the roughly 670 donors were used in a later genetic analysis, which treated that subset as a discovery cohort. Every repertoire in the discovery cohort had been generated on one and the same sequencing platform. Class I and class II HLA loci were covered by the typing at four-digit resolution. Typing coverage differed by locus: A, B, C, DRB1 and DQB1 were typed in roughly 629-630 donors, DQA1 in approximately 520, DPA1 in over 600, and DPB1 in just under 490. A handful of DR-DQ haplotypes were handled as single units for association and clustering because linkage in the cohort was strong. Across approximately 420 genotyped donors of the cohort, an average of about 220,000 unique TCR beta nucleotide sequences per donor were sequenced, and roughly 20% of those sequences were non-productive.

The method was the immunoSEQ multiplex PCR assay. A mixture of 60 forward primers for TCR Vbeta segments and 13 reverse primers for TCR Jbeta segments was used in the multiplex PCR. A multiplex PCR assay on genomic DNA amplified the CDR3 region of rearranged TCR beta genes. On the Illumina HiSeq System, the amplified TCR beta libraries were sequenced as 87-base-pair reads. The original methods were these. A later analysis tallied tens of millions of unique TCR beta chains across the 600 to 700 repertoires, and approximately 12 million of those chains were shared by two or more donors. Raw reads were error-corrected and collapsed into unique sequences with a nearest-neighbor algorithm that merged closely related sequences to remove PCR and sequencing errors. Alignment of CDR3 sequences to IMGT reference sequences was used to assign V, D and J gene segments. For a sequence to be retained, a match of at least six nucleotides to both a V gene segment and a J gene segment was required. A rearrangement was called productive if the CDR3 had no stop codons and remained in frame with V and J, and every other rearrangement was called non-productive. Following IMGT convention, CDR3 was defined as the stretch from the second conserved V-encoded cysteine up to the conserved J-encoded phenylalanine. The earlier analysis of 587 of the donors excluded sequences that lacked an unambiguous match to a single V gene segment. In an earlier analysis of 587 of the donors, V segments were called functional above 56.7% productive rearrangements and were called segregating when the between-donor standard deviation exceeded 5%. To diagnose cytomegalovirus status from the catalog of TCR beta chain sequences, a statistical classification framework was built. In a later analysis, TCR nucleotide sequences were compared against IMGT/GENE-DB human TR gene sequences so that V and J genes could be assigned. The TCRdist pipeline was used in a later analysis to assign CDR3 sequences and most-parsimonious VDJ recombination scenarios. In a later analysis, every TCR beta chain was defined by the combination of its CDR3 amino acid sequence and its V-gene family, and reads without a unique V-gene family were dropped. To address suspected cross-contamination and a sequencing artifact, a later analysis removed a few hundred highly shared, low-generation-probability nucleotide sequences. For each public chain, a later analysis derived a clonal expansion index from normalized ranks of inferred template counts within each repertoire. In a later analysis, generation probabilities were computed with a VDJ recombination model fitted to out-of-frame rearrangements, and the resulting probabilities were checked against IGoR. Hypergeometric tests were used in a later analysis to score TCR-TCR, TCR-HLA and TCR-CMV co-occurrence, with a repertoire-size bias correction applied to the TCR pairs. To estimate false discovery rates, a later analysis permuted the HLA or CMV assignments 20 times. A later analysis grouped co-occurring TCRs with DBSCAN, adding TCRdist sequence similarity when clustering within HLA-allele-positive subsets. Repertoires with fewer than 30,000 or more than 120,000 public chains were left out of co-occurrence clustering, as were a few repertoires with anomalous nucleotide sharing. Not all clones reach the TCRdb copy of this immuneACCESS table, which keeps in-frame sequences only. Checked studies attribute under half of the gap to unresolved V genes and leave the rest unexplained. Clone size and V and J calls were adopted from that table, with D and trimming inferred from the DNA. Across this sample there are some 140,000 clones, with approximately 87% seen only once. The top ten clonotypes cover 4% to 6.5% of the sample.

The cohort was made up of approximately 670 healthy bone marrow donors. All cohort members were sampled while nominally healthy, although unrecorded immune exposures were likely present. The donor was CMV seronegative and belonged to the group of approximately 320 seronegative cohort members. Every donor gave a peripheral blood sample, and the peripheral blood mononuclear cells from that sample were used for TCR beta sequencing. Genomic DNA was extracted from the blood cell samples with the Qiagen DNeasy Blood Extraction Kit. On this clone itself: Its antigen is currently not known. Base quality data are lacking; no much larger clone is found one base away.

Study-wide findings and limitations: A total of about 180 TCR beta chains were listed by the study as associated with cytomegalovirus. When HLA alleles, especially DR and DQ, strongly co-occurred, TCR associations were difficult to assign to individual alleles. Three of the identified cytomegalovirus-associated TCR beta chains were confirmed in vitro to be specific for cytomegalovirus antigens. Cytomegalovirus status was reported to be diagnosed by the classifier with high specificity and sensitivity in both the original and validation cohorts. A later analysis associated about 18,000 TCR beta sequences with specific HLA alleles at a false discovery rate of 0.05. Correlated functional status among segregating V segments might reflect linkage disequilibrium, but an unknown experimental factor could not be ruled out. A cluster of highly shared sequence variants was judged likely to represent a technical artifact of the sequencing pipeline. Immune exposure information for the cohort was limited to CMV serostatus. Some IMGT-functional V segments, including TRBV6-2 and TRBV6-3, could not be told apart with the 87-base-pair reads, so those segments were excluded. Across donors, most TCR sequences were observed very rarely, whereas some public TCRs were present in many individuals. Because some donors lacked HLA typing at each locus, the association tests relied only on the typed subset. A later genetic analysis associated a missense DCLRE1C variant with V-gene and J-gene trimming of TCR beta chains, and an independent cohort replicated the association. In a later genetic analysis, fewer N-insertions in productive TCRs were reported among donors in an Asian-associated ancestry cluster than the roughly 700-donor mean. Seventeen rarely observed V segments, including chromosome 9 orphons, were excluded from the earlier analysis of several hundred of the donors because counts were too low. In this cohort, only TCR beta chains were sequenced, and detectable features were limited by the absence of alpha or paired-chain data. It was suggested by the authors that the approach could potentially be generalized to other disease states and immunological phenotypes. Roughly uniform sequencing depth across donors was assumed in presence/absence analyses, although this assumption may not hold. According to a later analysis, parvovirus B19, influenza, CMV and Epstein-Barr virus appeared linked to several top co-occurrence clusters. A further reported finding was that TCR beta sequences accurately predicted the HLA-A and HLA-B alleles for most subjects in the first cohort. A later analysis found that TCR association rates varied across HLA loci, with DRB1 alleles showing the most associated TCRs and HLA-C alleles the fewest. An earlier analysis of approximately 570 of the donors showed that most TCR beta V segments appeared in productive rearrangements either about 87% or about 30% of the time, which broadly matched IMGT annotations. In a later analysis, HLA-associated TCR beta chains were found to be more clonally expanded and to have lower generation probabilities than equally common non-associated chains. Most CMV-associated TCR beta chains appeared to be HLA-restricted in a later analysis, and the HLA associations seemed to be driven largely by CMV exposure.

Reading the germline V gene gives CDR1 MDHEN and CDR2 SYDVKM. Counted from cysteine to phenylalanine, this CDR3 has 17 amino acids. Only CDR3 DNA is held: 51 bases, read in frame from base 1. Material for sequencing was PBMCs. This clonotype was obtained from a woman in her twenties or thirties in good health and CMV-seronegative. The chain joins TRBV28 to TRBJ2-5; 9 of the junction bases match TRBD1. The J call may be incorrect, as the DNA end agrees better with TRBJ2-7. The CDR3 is CASRSLPRTGDSYEQYF. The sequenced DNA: TGTGCCAGCAGATCCCTCCCCCGGACAGGGGACTCCTACGAGCAGTACTTC.